What follows are 2 T cell receptor beta chains derived from one specimen sequenced in a study of blood T cell repertoires in COVID-19. Measured with immunoSEQ multiplex PCR; TCRdb has only the in-frame clones, and not every one. The sample includes roughly 120,000 clones, roughly 90% of them seen just once. Sequencing was performed on peripheral blood. The receptor source for this set is an older woman who had recovered from COVID-19.

This chain links TRBV28 with TRBJ1-5; the D gene is possibly TRBD1 (5 bases). CDR3 size: 14 residues. The ends were cut back, 5 bases at V and 7 bases at J, with 15 bases in the middle. CDR1 is MDHEN, CDR2 SYDVKM, per germline. Here the CDR3 reads CASSPGHPGQPQHF. The CDR3 nucleotides read TGTGCCAGCAGTCCAGGACACCCCGGGCAGCCCCAGCATTTT.

This sequence joins TRBV7-2 and TRBJ1-1; D gene ambiguous. Germline values: CDR1 SGHTA, CDR2 FQGNSA. The CDR3 spans 14 residues. V lost 2 bases and J 4 bases, leaving 11 bases between the germline ends. DNA of the CDR3: TGTGCCAGCAGCTTAACCCCACCGAGCACTGAAGCTTTCTTT. Protein: CASSLTPPSTEAFF. The entire variable domain, with the rest obtained from reference TRBV7-2 and TRBJ1-1, is as follows: GAGVSQSPSNKVTEKGKDVELRCDPISGHTALYWYRQSLGQGLEFLIYFQGNSAPDKSGLPSDRFSAERTGGSVSTLTIQRTQQEDSAVYLCASSLTPPSTEAFFGQGTRLTVV.